Listed here are 19 T cell receptor beta chains from one sample, sequenced in a study of response to subunit inactivated influenza vaccine. TCRdb reprocessed the RT-PCR reads with MiXCR, giving one entry per CDR3 protein. In the table there are a few hundred thousand distinct CDR3 sequences, 12% of which are singletons. The sequencing here drew on non-naive T cells sorted from PBMCs, taken approximately 15 days before vaccination. Receptor source: a man in his fifties who received an inactivated influenza vaccine.

V usage is TRBV7-2 and J usage is TRBJ2-7; no firm D call. The CDR3 is made up of 16 amino acids. Trimming stripped 1 base from V and 1 base from J, with 14 bases between. Germline V gene sequence: CDR1 SGHTA, CDR2 FQGNSA. In nucleotides, the CDR3 is TGTGCCAGCAGCTTAGGTGCGGCGGCTTTATCCTACGAGCAGTACTTC. Its protein product is CASSLGAAALSYEQYF.

The table lists this clonotype with a few counts. This chain uses TRBV11-1 with TRBJ2-7; 8 bases match TRBD2. The CDR3 is made up of 14 amino acids. Germline CDR1 is SGHAT and CDR2 is FQDESV (reference sequence). Losses at the gene ends were 2 bases for V and 5 bases for J; bases not matched to a gene: 5. CDR3 in DNA: TGTGCCAGCAGCTTACAGCGGGAGTACCACGAGCAGTACTTC. Amino acids: CASSLQREYHEQYF.

V is TRBV29-1 and J is TRBJ2-2; TRBD2 is a possible D gene (7 bases). V was cut by 4 bases and J by 6 bases, with 12 bases left in between. The CDR3 has 13 residues. Germline loops: CDR1 SQVTM, CDR2 ANQGSEA. CDR3 in DNA: TGCAGCGTTGGCAGGGGAGGGTCCGGGGAGCTGTTTTTT. This translates into CSVGRGGSGELFF.

This clonotype has only a few counts. V usage is TRBV28 and J usage is TRBJ1-1; no firm D call. Germline values: CDR1 MDHEN, CDR2 SYDVKM. The germline V and J ends were trimmed by 1 base and 5 bases, with 5 bases remaining between them. The CDR3 is made up of 12 amino acids. The CDR3 coding sequence is TGTGCCAGCAGTTTATTCTATACTGAAGCTTTCTTT. Its translation is CASSLFYTEAFF.

The table lists this clonotype with a few counts. The chain employs TRBV13 and TRBJ2-1, with 11 bases lining up with TRBD2. This CDR3 spans 16 amino acids. Trimming at V came to 5 bases and at J to 7 bases, leaving 10 bases not matched to a gene. Germline lookup yields CDR1 PRHDT and CDR2 FYEKMQ (reference sequence). The CDR3: CASSAWGGTSGNEQFF. The CDR3 bases are TGTGCCAGCAGCGCCTGGGGGGGGACTAGCGGAAATGAGCAGTTCTTC.

The table lists this clonotype with a few counts. J is TRBJ1-6 and V is TRBV5-1; no clear D. Germline assignment: CDR1 SGHRS and CDR2 YFSETQ. V lost 0 bases to trimming and J lost 3 bases, with 4 bases between them. There are 14 residues in the CDR3. Here the CDR3 reads CASSLGDYNSPLHF. The CDR3 DNA reads TGCGCCAGCAGCTTGGGGGACTATAATTCACCCCTCCACTTT. The full variable domain, its missing parts supplied by reference TRBV5-1 and TRBJ1-6, is KAGVTQTPRYLIKTRGQQVTLSCSPISGHRSVSWYQQTPGQGLQFLFEYFSETQRNKGNFPGRFSGRQFSNSRSEMNVSTLELGDSALYLCASSLGDYNSPLHFGNGTRLTVT.

The chain is built from TRBV7-2 and TRBJ2-7; 9 bases align to TRBD2. CDR1 and CDR2 (germline): SGHTA, FQGNSA. The CDR3 consists of 16 residues. The trim removed 1 base at V and 4 bases at J, leaving 8 bases unmatched. In DNA, the CDR3 is TGTGCCAGCAGCTTAGAGGACACGCGGGAGGGTTACGAGCAGTACTTC. This translates into CASSLEDTREGYEQYF.

A word on this clonotype: Mismatch with germline at one junction end may stem from a read error. This sequence joins TRBV2 and TRBJ1-2; no clear D. This CDR3 is built from 13 residues. Germline CDR1 is SNHLY and CDR2 is FYNNEI. This chain's CDR3 is CASREGSNYGYTF. The DNA of the CDR3 is TGTGCCAGCAGGGAAGGGTCGAACTATGGCTACACCTTC. The complete variable domain, with remaining parts taken from reference TRBV2 and TRBJ1-2, reads EPEVTQTPSHQVTQMGQEVILRCVPISNHLYFYWYRQILGQKVEFLVSFYNNEISEKSEIFDDQFSVERPDGSNFTLKIRSTKLEDSAMYFCASREGSNYGYTFGSGTRLTVV.

This chain uses TRBV29-1 with TRBJ1-2, with D possibly matching TRBD1 (5 bases). CDR1 is SQVTM and CDR2 is ANQGSEA in the germline V gene. Trimming left V 1 base short and J 7 bases short, with 13 bases between. This CDR3 is built from 13 residues. The CDR3 loop is CSVEGQGVSGYTF. CDR3 sequence (DNA): TGCAGCGTTGAAGGGCAGGGCGTAAGTGGCTACACCTTC. The full variable domain, completed using reference TRBV29-1 and TRBJ1-2, is SAVISQKPSRDICQRGTSLTIQCQVDSQVTMMFWYRQQPGQSLTLIATANQGSEATYESGFVIDKFPISRPNLTFSTLTVSNMSPEDSSIYLCSVEGQGVSGYTFGSGTRLTVV.

This clonotype was observed many times. This rearrangement joins TRBV7-2 to TRBJ2-1, with 12 bases matching TRBD2. Germline CDR1 is SGHTA and CDR2 is FQGNSA. There are 15 residues in the CDR3. J lost 4 bases, V lost 7 bases, and 5 bases had no gene match. CDR3 DNA sequence: TGTGCCAGCACTCTGACTAGCGGGGGTTACAATGAGCAGTTCTTC. Translated: CASTLTSGGYNEQFF. Full variable domain (outside the CDR3, taken from reference TRBV7-2 and TRBJ2-1): GAGVSQSPSNKVTEKGKDVELRCDPISGHTALYWYRQSLGQGLEFLIYFQGNSAPDKSGLPSDRFSAERTGGSVSTLTIQRTQQEDSAVYLCASTLTSGGYNEQFFGPGTRLTVL.

As concerns this clonotype: One end of the junction is discordant with germline, which a read error may explain. The chain has TRBV6-2 or TRBV6-3 and TRBJ1-1; 7 nucleotides match TRBD1. CDR1 and CDR2 (germline): MNHEY, SVGEGT. CDR3 length equals 16 residues. CDR3 DNA sequence: TGTGCCACCAGTTACTTTAAGGGGGCGTTGGGCACTGAAGCTTTCTTT. Its protein product is CATSYFKGALGTEAFF.

This clonotype has more than one count but fewer than ten. This chain uses TRBV20-1 with TRBJ2-3, with D possibly matching TRBD1 (6 bases). Trimming left V 3 bases short and J 6 bases short, with 13 bases between. CDR1 is DFQATT, CDR2 SNEGSKA, per germline (reference sequence). The CDR3 runs 13 residues. In DNA, the CDR3 is TGCAGTGCTAGTTTTGGGGGCGCGGATACGCAGTATTTT. Residues: CSASFGGADTQYF.

Ten or more counts support this clonotype. The CDR3 DNA reads TGTGCCAGCAGTTTATCCGCACCGGTCACCGGGGAGCTGTTTTTT. Its translation is CASSLSAPVTGELFF. The V call is TRBV12-3 or TRBV12-4, the J call TRBJ2-2; no definite D call. The CDR3 totals 15 residues. Trimming took 2 bases from V and 4 from J, leaving 11 bases between them.

CDR3: CASSLDAETQYF. Here the CDR3 DNA reads TGCGCCAGCAGCTTGGATGCGGAGACCCAGTACTTC. This chain uses TRBV5-1 with TRBJ2-5; D remains ambiguous. The V gene lost 0 bases and the J gene lost 5 bases, with 5 bases spanning the gap. In germline, CDR1 is SGHRS, CDR2 YFSETQ. This CDR3 region has 12 residues.

CDR3 in amino acids: CAWRATGRTEKLFF. The DNA for the CDR3 is TGTGCCTGGAGGGCGACGGGGAGGACCGAAAAACTGTTTTTT. The chain is built from TRBV30 and TRBJ1-4; D is undetermined. The V end lost 3 bases, the J end lost 8 bases, and 16 bases lay between the germline ends. CDR1 and CDR2 (germline): GTSNPN, SVGIG (reference sequence). The CDR3 length is 14 residues.

There are a few counts of this clonotype. The rearrangement uses TRBV5-1 and TRBJ2-1, with D perhaps assigned TRBD1 or TRBD2 (7 bases each). CDR1 and CDR2 (germline): SGHRS, YFSETQ. V dropped 4 bases and J dropped 5 bases, with 19 bases sitting between them. The CDR3 is made up of 16 amino acids. CDR3 sequence (DNA): TGCGCCAGCAGCGTGAGGGGCGCAGGGGGGGACAATGAGCAGTTCTTC. It translates to CASSVRGAGGDNEQFF.

This clonotype was picked up many times. The chain links TRBV12-3 or TRBV12-4 to TRBJ2-5; D is ambiguous. The CDR3 contains 14 residues. The V gene lost 5 bases and the J gene lost 4 bases, with 14 bases spanning the gap. CDR3 protein: CASSLWGSGETQYF. The CDR3 coding sequence is TGTGCCAGCAGTCTGTGGGGATCGGGAGAGACCCAGTACTTC.

This clonotype was counted between two and nine times. V is TRBV5-6 and J is TRBJ2-7, with TRBD1 identical over 7 bases. The CDR3 is made up of 16 amino acids. The germline V gene has CDR1 SGHDT and CDR2 YYEEEE. Trimming took 0 bases from V and 2 from J; bases not matched to a gene: 8. CDR3 nucleotides: TGTGCCAGCAGCTTGGTTACAGGGGTAATGGCCTACGAGCAGTACTTC. This translates into CASSLVTGVMAYEQYF. Full variable domain (rest looked up from reference TRBV5-6 and TRBJ2-7): DAGVTQSPTHLIKTRGQQVTLRCSPKSGHDTVSWYQQALGQGPQFIFQYYEEEERQRGNFPDRFSGHQFPNYSSELNVNALLLGDSALYLCASSLVTGVMAYEQYFGPGTRLTVT.

There are many counts of this clonotype. The V gene is TRBV7-2, the J gene TRBJ2-3; 15 positions match TRBD2. This CDR3 spans 17 amino acids. The J segment lost 3 bases and the V segment lost 5 bases, leaving 6 bases of the junction unmatched. CDR1 is SGHTA and CDR2 is FQGNSA in the germline V gene. The CDR3 DNA is TGTGCCAGCAGCCCCAGGACTAGCGGGAGGGGTACAGATACGCAGTATTTT. Its protein product is CASSPRTSGRGTDTQYF.